The clone carrying this T cell receptor (beta chain) was counted ten times or more. CDR1 and CDR2 from the germline V gene are WNHNN and SYGVQD (reference sequence). This CDR3 is 12 amino acids long. Trimming removed 4 bases at V and 11 bases at J, with 14 bases between. Diagnoses were established from clinical symptoms, serum thyroxine, TRAb, thyroid ultrasound and orbital computed tomography. These data are taken from a study of Graves' ophthalmopathy and Graves' hyperthyroidism. Researchers took RNA transcripts and amplified TCR beta CDR3 regions from them. A first-round RT-PCR used HTBI primers, followed by a second-round multiplex PCR. TCRdb used MiXCR to reprocess the multiplex PCR reads, holding one entry per CDR3 protein. The sample consists of about 620,000 distinct CDR3 sequences, approximately 21% of them appearing once.

The chain links TRBV10-1 to TRBJ1-1, with a weak D call TRBD1 (6 bases). The sequencing sample was made of peripheral blood. The receptor's source is a woman in her late teens or twenties with stable Graves' hyperthyroidism. Some clones in this sample may be carry-over from other donors' samples. CDR3 in DNA: TGCGCCAGCAGTGCACAGGGTTGGGGGGCTTTCTTT. Encoded protein: CASSAQGWGAFF.